One and the same sample provided the 9 T cell receptor beta chains below, sequenced in a study of cytomegalovirus exposure and HLA in healthy donors. A multiplex PCR was run with 60 Vbeta primers and 13 Jbeta primers. Sequencing used immunoSEQ multiplex PCR; TCRdb keeps in-frame clones, though not all of them. The table has some 120,000 clones, 10% seen once. What was sequenced was PBMCs. These receptor sequences come from a young woman in good health and CMV-seropositive.

A few counts support this clone. The chain links TRBV5-4 to TRBJ2-5; tentative D call: TRBD1 (6 bases). Trimming left V 3 bases short and J 5 bases short, with 14 bases between. The CDR3 loop spans 14 amino acids. The germline gives CDR1 SGHNT, CDR2 YYREEE (reference sequence). The CDR3 DNA is TGTGCCAGCAGCTCGTGGGCCCAGGGGGAGACCCAGTACTTC. It encodes CASSSWAQGETQYF.

The J gene is TRBJ1-4, the V gene TRBV5-1; D remains unclear. Germline values: CDR1 SGHRS, CDR2 YFSETQ. There are 15 residues in the CDR3. The V end was cut by 0 bases, the J end by 8 bases, with 14 bases between. CDR3 amino acids: CASSLAASGSEKLFF. The DNA of the CDR3 is TGCGCCAGCAGCTTGGCCGCTAGCGGAAGCGAAAAACTGTTTTTT.

This clone was detected only a few times. J is TRBJ2-2 and V is TRBV10-3; D gene ambiguous. CDR1 and CDR2 from the germline V gene are ENHRY and SYGVKD. The CDR3 is made up of 11 amino acids. With 6 bases removed from V and 7 bases from J, the gap between germline ends came to 6 bases. The CDR3 sequence: CAIRAVGELFF. CDR3 bases: TGTGCCATCAGGGCTGTCGGGGAGCTGTTTTTT.

This clone was counted ten times or more. The chain carries TRBV5-6 and TRBJ2-1; a weak D match, TRBD1 (6 bases). The germline V and J ends were trimmed by 3 bases and 3 bases, with 10 bases remaining between them. Germline CDR1 SGHDT, CDR2 YYEEEE. The CDR3 spans 14 residues. The CDR3 nucleotides are TGTGCCAGCAGCTCCTTGGACAGCTACAATGAGCAGTTCTTC. Its translation is CASSSLDSYNEQFF.

The chain has TRBV6-5 and TRBJ2-5, with D possibly matching TRBD2 (6 bases). Germline CDR1 MNHEY, CDR2 SVGAGI. CDR3 size: 14 residues. V gave up 0 bases and J gave up 3 bases, with 8 bases separating them. The CDR3 region is CASSYSGLEETQYF. CDR3 bases: TGTGCCAGCAGTTACTCGGGACTGGAAGAGACCCAGTACTTC.

The rearrangement uses TRBV2 and TRBJ2-7, with 9 bases matching TRBD1. This CDR3 has 16 residues. Germline lookup yields CDR1 SNHLY and CDR2 FYNNEI. Unmatched junction bases numbered 14, after V lost 5 bases and J lost 6 bases. The CDR3 is CASSFQGRDRESEQYF. The CDR3 nucleotides read TGTGCCAGCAGTTTCCAGGGGCGGGACAGGGAATCCGAGCAGTACTTC. Together with reference TRBV2 and TRBJ2-7, the CDR3 gives the full variable domain: EPEVTQTPSHQVTQMGQEVILRCVPISNHLYFYWYRQILGQKVEFLVSFYNNEISEKSEIFDDQFSVERPDGSNFTLKIRSTKLEDSAMYFCASSFQGRDRESEQYFGPGTRLTVT.

This clone came up a few times. This chain connects TRBV29-1 to TRBJ2-5, with 7 bases identical to TRBD1. V was pared by 3 bases and J by 5 bases, with 12 bases of the junction left unmatched. The CDR3 loop spans 15 amino acids. Germline CDR1 SQVTM, CDR2 ANQGSEA. CDR3 loop: CSVDKDRSGEETQYF. In nucleotides, the CDR3 is TGCAGCGTTGATAAGGACAGGTCGGGTGAGGAGACCCAGTACTTC.

This clone was seen many times. The V gene is TRBV7-6, the J gene TRBJ1-4; TRBD1 aligns across 7 bases. The germline CDR1 and CDR2 sequences are SGHVS and FNYEAQ. This CDR3 has 15 residues. Trimming cost V 5 bases and J 5 bases; bases outside gene matches: 8. CDR3 nucleotides: TGTGCCAGCAGCGCCTCGACAGGGTCAAATGAAAAACTGTTTTTT. Residues: CASSASTGSNEKLFF.

The V and J genes are TRBV4-2 and TRBJ2-3; 10 positions agree with TRBD2. J gave up 3 bases and V 0 bases, and 3 bases lay outside the gene matches. The CDR3 runs 16 residues. CDR1 and CDR2 (germline): LGHNA, YNFKEQ. CDR3 in DNA: TGTGCCAGCAGCCAAGATTTGACTAGCGGGACAGATACGCAGTATTTT. It codes for CASSQDLTSGTDTQYF.